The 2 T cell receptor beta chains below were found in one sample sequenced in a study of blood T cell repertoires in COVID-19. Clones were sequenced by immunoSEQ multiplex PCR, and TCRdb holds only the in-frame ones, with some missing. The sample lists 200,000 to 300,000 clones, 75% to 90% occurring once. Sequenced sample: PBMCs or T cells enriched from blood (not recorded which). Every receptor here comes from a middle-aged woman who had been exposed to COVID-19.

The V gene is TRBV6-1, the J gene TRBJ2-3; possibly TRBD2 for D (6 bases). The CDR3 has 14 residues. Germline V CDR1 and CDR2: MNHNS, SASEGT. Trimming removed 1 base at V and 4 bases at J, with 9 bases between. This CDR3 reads CASSEGWGADTQYF. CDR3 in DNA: TGTGCCAGCAGTGAAGGCTGGGGGGCAGATACGCAGTATTTT.

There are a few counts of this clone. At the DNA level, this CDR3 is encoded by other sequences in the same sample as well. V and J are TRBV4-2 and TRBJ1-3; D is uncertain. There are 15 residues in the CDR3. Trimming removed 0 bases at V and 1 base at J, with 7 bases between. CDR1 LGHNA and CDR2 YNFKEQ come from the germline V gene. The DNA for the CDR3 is TGTGCCAGCAGCCAAGACCGGTTTTCTGGAAACACCATATATTTT. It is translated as CASSQDRFSGNTIYF.